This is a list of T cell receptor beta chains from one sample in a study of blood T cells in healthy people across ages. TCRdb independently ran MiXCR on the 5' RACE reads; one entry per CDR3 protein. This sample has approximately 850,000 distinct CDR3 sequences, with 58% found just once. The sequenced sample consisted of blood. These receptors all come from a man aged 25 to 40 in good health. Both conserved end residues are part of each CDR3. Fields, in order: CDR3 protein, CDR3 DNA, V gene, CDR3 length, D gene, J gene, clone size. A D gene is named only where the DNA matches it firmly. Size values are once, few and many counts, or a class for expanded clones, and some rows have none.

CDR3aa: CSARDPRSNTGELFF
CDR3nt: TGCAGTGCTAGAGATCCGCGTTCGAACACCGGGGAGCTGTTTTTT
v_gene: TRBV20-1
len: 15
d_gene: .
j_gene: TRBJ2-2
abundance: .

CDR3aa: CSVRRETQFF
CDR3nt: TGCAGCGTTAGACGGGAGACCCAGTTCTTC
v_gene: TRBV29-1
len: 10
d_gene: .
j_gene: TRBJ2-1
abundance: once

CDR3aa: CASSDSRARSSNQPQHF
CDR3nt: TGTGCCAGCAGTGACTCGAGGGCCCGCTCTAGCAATCAGCCCCAGCATTTT
v_gene: TRBV6-4
len: 17
d_gene: .
j_gene: TRBJ1-5
abundance: .

CDR3aa: CASSPEGVAGDEQFF
CDR3nt: TGTGCCAGCAGCCCTGAGGGGGTAGCGGGAGATGAGCAGTTCTTC
v_gene: TRBV9
len: 15
d_gene: TRBD2
j_gene: TRBJ2-1
abundance: .

CDR3aa: CSVGASPEQYF
CDR3nt: TGCAGCGTTGGTGCGTCTCCCGAGCAGTACTTC
v_gene: TRBV29-1
len: 11
d_gene: .
j_gene: TRBJ2-7
abundance: .

CDR3aa: CASSQDVAGAFGSGYTF
CDR3nt: TGTGCCAGCAGCCAAGACGTTGCAGGGGCCTTTGGGAGTGGCTACACCTTC
v_gene: TRBV14
len: 17
d_gene: .
j_gene: TRBJ1-2
abundance: .

CDR3aa: CSVAPTPTGGTDTQYF
CDR3nt: TGCAGCGTTGCTCCCACTCCGACGGGGGGCACAGATACGCAGTATTTT
v_gene: TRBV29-1
len: 16
d_gene: .
j_gene: TRBJ2-3
abundance: few

CDR3aa: CSARDRGTGLDEQYF
CDR3nt: TGCAGTGCTAGAGATCGAGGGACAGGGTTGGACGAGCAGTACTTC
v_gene: TRBV20-1
len: 15
d_gene: TRBD1
j_gene: TRBJ2-7
abundance: .

CDR3aa: CASSADRGQTRSYEQYF
CDR3nt: TGTGCCAGCAGCGCTGACCGTGGGCAAACCAGATCCTACGAGCAGTACTTC
v_gene: TRBV11-1
len: 17
d_gene: .
j_gene: TRBJ2-7
abundance: .

CDR3aa: CSATGSSTDTQYF
CDR3nt: TGCAGTGCCACCGGGTCTAGCACAGATACGCAGTATTTT
v_gene: TRBV20-1
len: 13
d_gene: .
j_gene: TRBJ2-3
abundance: few

CDR3aa: CNASPVGFYEQYF
CDR3nt: TGCAATGCTAGTCCGGTGGGGTTCTACGAGCAGTACTTC
v_gene: TRBV20-1
len: 13
d_gene: .
j_gene: TRBJ2-7
abundance: .

CDR3aa: CASSGSGTHEQFF
CDR3nt: TGCGCCAGCAGCGGCAGCGGGACCCATGAGCAGTTCTTC
v_gene: TRBV5-1
len: 13
d_gene: TRBD2
j_gene: TRBJ2-1
abundance: once

CDR3aa: CASSQDIDTQYF
CDR3nt: TGCGCCAGCAGTCAAGATATAGATACGCAGTATTTT
v_gene: TRBV4-1
len: 12
d_gene: .
j_gene: TRBJ2-3
abundance: .

CDR3aa: CASWEPYTDTQYF
CDR3nt: TGTGCCTCCTGGGAGCCCTACACAGATACGCAGTATTTT
v_gene: TRBV25-1
len: 13
d_gene: .
j_gene: TRBJ2-3
abundance: .

CDR3aa: CASSPQREGNEQFF
CDR3nt: TGTGCCAGCAGTCCCCAGCGGGAGGGTAATGAGCAGTTCTTC
v_gene: TRBV6-6
len: 14
d_gene: TRBD2
j_gene: TRBJ2-1
abundance: .

CDR3aa: CASSASGGGFPYNEQFF
CDR3nt: TGTGCCAGCAGCGCTAGCGGGGGGGGCTTCCCGTACAATGAGCAGTTCTTC
v_gene: TRBV7-7
len: 17
d_gene: TRBD2
j_gene: TRBJ2-1
abundance: .

CDR3aa: CSARVLGSDTQYF
CDR3nt: TGCAGTGCCCGGGTCTTAGGGTCAGATACGCAGTATTTT
v_gene: TRBV20-1
len: 13
d_gene: .
j_gene: TRBJ2-3
abundance: few

CDR3aa: CASSESSVPLYEQYF
CDR3nt: TGTGCCAGCAGTGAAAGTTCAGTCCCCCTCTACGAGCAGTACTTC
v_gene: TRBV2
len: 15
d_gene: .
j_gene: TRBJ2-7
abundance: .

CDR3aa: CASSLEPRNSFNQPQHF
CDR3nt: TGCGCCAGCAGCTTGGAGCCTAGAAACAGCTTTAATCAGCCCCAGCATTTT
v_gene: TRBV5-1
len: 17
d_gene: .
j_gene: TRBJ1-5
abundance: .

CDR3aa: CSGGQENYGYTF
CDR3nt: TGCAGCGGCGGACAGGAGAACTATGGCTACACCTTC
v_gene: TRBV29-1
len: 12
d_gene: TRBD1
j_gene: TRBJ1-2
abundance: few

CDR3aa: CAISGGLAGATQETQYF
CDR3nt: TGTGCCATCAGTGGGGGACTAGCGGGGGCGACCCAAGAGACCCAGTACTTC
v_gene: TRBV10-3
len: 17
d_gene: TRBD2
j_gene: TRBJ2-5
abundance: .

CDR3aa: CSASLGQRDSPLHF
CDR3nt: TGCAGTGCTAGTTTGGGACAGAGGGATTCACCCCTCCACTTT
v_gene: TRBV20-1
len: 14
d_gene: TRBD1
j_gene: TRBJ1-6
abundance: once

CDR3aa: CASSLEGGPYEQYF
CDR3nt: TGTGCCAGCAGCTTAGAGGGGGGTCCCTACGAGCAGTACTTC
v_gene: TRBV7-2
len: 14
d_gene: .
j_gene: TRBJ2-7
abundance: few

CDR3aa: CASSLVGGSGEPQHF
CDR3nt: TGCGCCAGCAGCTTGGTGGGGGGGTCCGGGGAGCCCCAGCATTTT
v_gene: TRBV5-1
len: 15
d_gene: .
j_gene: TRBJ1-5
abundance: once

CDR3aa: CAISDSRDADTQYF
CDR3nt: TGTGCCATCAGTGACAGCAGGGACGCAGATACGCAGTATTTT
v_gene: TRBV10-3
len: 14
d_gene: .
j_gene: TRBJ2-3
abundance: few

CDR3aa: CASTSYLVLRDEQYF
CDR3nt: TGTGCCAGCACCTCCTATCTCGTCCTTCGGGACGAGCAGTACTTC
v_gene: TRBV6-2/TRBV6-3
len: 15
d_gene: .
j_gene: TRBJ2-7
abundance: .

CDR3aa: CASSVSSGSLEQFF
CDR3nt: TGTGCCAGCAGTGTGTCTAGCGGGAGTCTGGAGCAGTTCTTC
v_gene: TRBV6-1
len: 14
d_gene: TRBD2
j_gene: TRBJ2-1
abundance: many

CDR3aa: CASMGNSSDEQYF
CDR3nt: TGTGCCAGCATGGGAAACAGCTCAGACGAGCAGTACTTC
v_gene: TRBV27
len: 13
d_gene: .
j_gene: TRBJ2-7
abundance: .

CDR3aa: CSVGLLAERQFF
CDR3nt: TGCAGCGTTGGCCTACTAGCGGAGCGGCAGTTCTTC
v_gene: TRBV29-1
len: 12
d_gene: TRBD2
j_gene: TRBJ2-1
abundance: .

CDR3aa: CSVVSLTAGGEQFF
CDR3nt: TGCAGCGTTGTCAGCCTAACCGCAGGCGGGGAGCAGTTCTTC
v_gene: TRBV29-1
len: 14
d_gene: .
j_gene: TRBJ2-1
abundance: few

CDR3aa: CASATGGSLSPLHF
CDR3nt: TGTGCCAGCGCGACCGGGGGTAGCCTTTCACCCCTCCACTTT
v_gene: TRBV12-3/TRBV12-4
len: 14
d_gene: .
j_gene: TRBJ1-6
abundance: .

CDR3aa: CASSYVPAGIYNEQFF
CDR3nt: TGTGCCAGCAGTTACGTTCCAGCGGGAATTTACAATGAGCAGTTCTTC
v_gene: TRBV6-5
len: 16
d_gene: TRBD2
j_gene: TRBJ2-1
abundance: .

CDR3aa: CAISEAFDEQYF
CDR3nt: TGTGCCATCAGTGAAGCCTTTGATGAGCAGTACTTC
v_gene: TRBV10-3
len: 12
d_gene: .
j_gene: TRBJ2-7
abundance: .